These 26 T cell receptor beta chains share one sample of origin, sequenced in a study of beta chain features in type 1 diabetes. What was sequenced were expressed TCRB transcripts, since all of the isolated RNA had been reverse transcribed. The assay was immunoSEQ multiplex PCR, and TCRdb's table has in-frame clones only and misses some. The sample holds fewer than 900,000 clones, roughly 15% seen once. The sample taken for sequencing was naive CD4+ T cells from blood. The receptors derive from a woman in her late teens or twenties in good health.

This clone was seen only a few times. This rearrangement joins TRBV11-2 to TRBJ2-5, with 8 bases lining up with TRBD1. The trim removed 5 bases at V and 2 bases at J, leaving 7 bases unmatched. The CDR3 covers 15 residues. Per germline, CDR1 SGHAT and CDR2 FQNNGV. CDR3 loop: CASSRGQVRQETQYF. The CDR3 coding sequence is TGTGCCAGCAGCAGGGGACAGGTTCGTCAAGAGACCCAGTACTTC. The whole variable domain, filled in from reference TRBV11-2 and TRBJ2-5, reads EAGVAQSPRYKIIEKRQSVAFWCNPISGHATLYWYQQILGQGPKLLIQFQNNGVVDDSQLPKDRFSAERLKGVDSTLKIQPAKLEDSAVYLCASSRGQVRQETQYFGPGTRLLVL.

This chain links TRBV28 with TRBJ2-1; D remains ambiguous. V dropped 1 base and J dropped 5 bases, with 18 bases sitting between them. Germline values: CDR1 MDHEN, CDR2 SYDVKM. This CDR3 comprises 17 residues. The CDR3 DNA sequence: TGTGCCAGCAGTTTATTCAGTATGGGTGGGAAGAACAATGAGCAGTTCTTC. Protein sequence: CASSLFSMGGKNNEQFF.

This clone was seen a few times. The J gene is TRBJ1-2, the V gene TRBV5-6; tentative D call: TRBD1 (6 bases). Germline CDR1 and CDR2: SGHDT and YYEEEE. Trimming shortened V by 4 bases and J by 2 bases, and 15 bases separated the two germline ends. CDR3 length: 15 amino acids. The CDR3 bases are TGTGCCAGCAGCCAGATCAACAGGGAAAACTATGGCTACACCTTC. It codes for CASSQINRENYGYTF.

DNA of the CDR3: TGTGCCAGCAGCTTATCGGCAGGAGGCACTGAAGCTTTCTTT. This encodes CASSLSAGGTEAFF. The chain joins TRBV7-9 to TRBJ1-1; the D is unclear. V lost 2 bases and J lost 4, with 11 bases in between. This CDR3 contains 14 residues. In germline, CDR1 is SEHNR, CDR2 FQNEAQ (reference sequence).

This chain joins TRBV6-5 and TRBJ2-5, with D perhaps being TRBD1 or TRBD2 (5 bases each). The CDR3 covers 13 residues. CDR1 and CDR2 from the germline V gene are MNHEY and SVGAGI. V lost 0 bases and J lost 6, with 8 bases in between. CDR3 loop: CASSYSGGKTQYF. Here the CDR3 DNA reads TGTGCCAGCAGTTACTCTGGGGGAAAGACCCAGTACTTC.

The chain joins TRBV4-1 to TRBJ2-1; 12 bases line up with TRBD2. The germline V gene has CDR1 MGHRA and CDR2 YSYEKL. The CDR3 is 15 residues long. With V trimmed by 8 bases and J by 5 bases, 7 bases remained unmatched. The CDR3 protein is CASSRLAGVDNEQFF. The CDR3, as DNA: TGCGCCAGCTCCCGACTAGCGGGAGTGGACAATGAGCAGTTCTTC.

The chain recombines TRBV28 with TRBJ2-7; 7 nucleotides match TRBD1. The germline CDR1 and CDR2 sequences are MDHEN and SYDVKM. This CDR3 contains 15 residues. V shed 4 bases, J shed 0 bases, and the junction held 6 bases outside the gene matches. The CDR3 is CASSSPTGNSYEQYF. The CDR3 DNA is TGTGCCAGCAGTTCCCCGACAGGGAACTCCTACGAGCAGTACTTC.

Only a few counts were recorded for this clone. The gene calls are TRBV7-9 and TRBJ2-5; 7 bases align to TRBD2. Unmatched junction bases numbered 8, after V lost 5 bases and J lost 5 bases. Germline V gives CDR1 SEHNR, CDR2 FQNEAQ (reference sequence). The CDR3 is 14 residues long. The DNA of the CDR3 is TGTGCCAGCAGCGGAGCGGGGACCGTCGAGACCCAGTACTTC. Protein product: CASSGAGTVETQYF. Full variable domain (outside the CDR3, taken from reference TRBV7-9 and TRBJ2-5): DTGVSQNPRHKITKRGQNVTFRCDPISEHNRLYWYRQTLGQGPEFLTYFQNEAQLEKSRLLSDRFSAERPKGSFSTLEIQRTEQGDSAMYLCASSGAGTVETQYFGPGTRLLVL.

This clone was seen ten or more times. The sample has other DNA sequences that encode this CDR3 too. The CDR3 nucleotides are TGTGCCAGCAGCTTAACCGGGGAGCTGTTTTTT. Residues: CASSLTGELFF. This chain links TRBV7-9 with TRBJ2-2; D remains ambiguous. Germline CDR1 and CDR2: SEHNR and FQNEAQ (reference sequence). Trimming stripped 2 bases from V and 5 bases from J, with 0 bases between. The CDR3 has 11 residues.

This clone was detected only a few times. The chain links TRBV18 to TRBJ2-3; tentative D call: TRBD1 (6 bases). This CDR3 region has 15 residues. The V end lost 3 bases, the J end lost 4 bases, and 14 bases lay between the germline ends. In germline, CDR1 is KGHSH, CDR2 LQKENI. CDR3 amino acids: CASSPQQGTADTQYF. CDR3 in DNA: TGTGCCAGCTCACCTCAACAGGGAACGGCAGATACGCAGTATTTT.

This chain links TRBV5-6 with TRBJ2-7; 7 bases are a match to TRBD2. This CDR3 region has 15 residues. V dropped 3 bases and J dropped 5; count of bases not matched to a gene: 11. Germline V CDR1 and CDR2: SGHDT, YYEEEE. For the CDR3, the DNA is TGTGCCAGCAGCTCGAACCCGGGGGGACCTCACGAGCAGTACTTC. Protein sequence: CASSSNPGGPHEQYF.

There are a few counts of this clone. The chain is built from TRBV7-9 and TRBJ2-1; D possibly uses TRBD1 or TRBD2 (5 bases each). CDR1 and CDR2 from the germline V gene are SEHNR and FQNEAQ (reference sequence). The length of the CDR3 is 13 residues. Trimming cost V 1 base and J 10 bases, with 11 bases left between them. The chain's CDR3 is CASSLGWGNEQFF. The CDR3 DNA follows: TGTGCCAGCAGCTTAGGGTGGGGGAACGAGCAGTTCTTC. The full variable domain, in which reference TRBV7-9 and TRBJ2-1 provide the parts outside the CDR3, is DTGVSQNPRHKITKRGQNVTFRCDPISEHNRLYWYRQTLGQGPEFLTYFQNEAQLEKSRLLSDRFSAERPKGSFSTLEIQRTEQGDSAMYLCASSLGWGNEQFFGPGTRLTVL.

On this clone itself: Other DNA sequences in the same sample also yield this CDR3. The J gene is TRBJ2-7, the V gene TRBV2; D gene unclear. V dropped 4 bases and J dropped 0 bases, with 4 bases sitting between them. From germline, CDR1 is SNHLY and CDR2 FYNNEI. The CDR3 extends over 12 amino acids. The CDR3 reads CASSVSSYEQYF. CDR3 bases: TGTGCCAGCAGTGTAAGCTCCTACGAGCAGTACTTC.

For this clone: A much larger clone sits a single nucleotide away, making a read error possible. Distinct nucleotide sequences in the sample also encode this CDR3. V is TRBV7-9 and J is TRBJ1-1; D is undetermined. There are 13 residues in the CDR3. In germline, CDR1 is SEHNR, CDR2 FQNEAQ (reference sequence). V was shortened by 1 base and J by 1 base, with 4 bases between the two germline ends. CDR3 nucleotide sequence: TGTGCCAGCAGCTTAGGCAGGAACACTGAAGCTTTCTTT. Amino acids: CASSLGRNTEAFF.

The V call is TRBV4-2, the J call TRBJ1-2; 7 bases match TRBD1. Germline loops: CDR1 LGHNA, CDR2 YNFKEQ. V lost 1 base to trimming and J lost 7 bases; unmatched junction nucleotides: 12. The CDR3 is made up of 16 amino acids. CDR3 DNA: TGTGCCAGCAGCCAAGGAAGCCCGGGACAGCCAGGTGGCTACACCTTC. Translation: CASSQGSPGQPGGYTF.

This chain joins TRBV7-9 and TRBJ1-1; D ambiguous. Trimming took 5 bases from V and 6 from J, leaving 10 bases between them. Germline CDR1 and CDR2: SEHNR and FQNEAQ (reference sequence). This CDR3 region has 12 residues. The CDR3 sequence is CASSRIVAEAFF. CDR3 nucleotides: TGTGCCAGCAGCCGGATAGTTGCTGAAGCTTTCTTT.

This chain joins TRBV2 and TRBJ1-2; 8 bases align to TRBD1. The CDR3 length is 15 residues. V lost 5 bases and J lost 7; bases outside the gene matches: 12. Germline CDR1 reads SNHLY; CDR2 reads FYNNEI. The CDR3 bases are TGTGCCAGCAGTCCTACAGGGGGATCCTTTTTTGGCTACACCTTC. Translated: CASSPTGGSFFGYTF.

This clone was counted only a few times. V and J are TRBV21-1 and TRBJ2-2; the DNA was not compared with TRBD2, the D call given in the table. TRBV21-1 is tagged as a pseudogene. The CDR3 spans 19 residues. The CDR3 spells CASSRKRAGTSGITGELFF. As DNA, the CDR3 is TGTGCCAGCAGCAGAAAAAGGGCGGGTACTAGCGGGATAACCGGGGAGCTGTTTTTT.

J is TRBJ2-3 and V is TRBV10-3; 9 nucleotides align to TRBD2. V was pared by 0 bases and J by 7 bases, with 14 bases of the junction left unmatched. Looked up from germline, CDR1 is ENHRY and CDR2 is SYGVKD. The CDR3 length is 18 residues. The CDR3 sequence is CAISESTFSGSIGYTQYF. CDR3 nucleotides: TGTGCCATCAGTGAGTCGACTTTTAGCGGGAGTATTGGCTATACGCAGTATTTT.

V is TRBV6-5 and J is TRBJ2-1; maybe TRBD1 (6 bases). Deletions cut 4 bases from V and 7 bases from J, with 17 bases between. Germline CDR1 reads MNHEY; CDR2 reads SVGAGI. The length of the CDR3 is 15 residues. The CDR3 region has the DNA TGTGCCAGCAGTTTCTCGACAGGTAGCAGAAATGAGCAGTTCTTC. It specifies CASSFSTGSRNEQFF.

Comments on this clone: This CDR3 is also generated by other DNA sequences in the sample. The CDR3 region is CASRDRAYEQYF. CDR3 nucleotide sequence: TGTGCCAGTAGGGACCGGGCCTACGAGCAGTACTTC. J is TRBJ2-7 and V is TRBV28; either TRBD1 or TRBD2 may supply D (5 bases each). Per the germline V gene, CDR1 is MDHEN and CDR2 is SYDVKM. Trimming removed 9 bases at V and 2 bases at J, with 11 bases between. The CDR3 has 12 residues.

This clone was detected a few times. The chain uses TRBV21-1 and TRBJ2-7; TRBD2 is the table's D call and was not checked against the DNA. TRBV21-1 is annotated as a pseudogene. CDR3 length equals 20 residues. CDR3 protein: CASSKALSKLRGRTSYEQYF. The CDR3 region has the DNA TGTGCCAGCAGCAAAGCGCTCAGTAAGTTGAGAGGGCGAACCTCCTACGAGCAGTACTTC.

This clone was counted a few times. This chain uses TRBV4-3 with TRBJ2-1; 8 bases agree with TRBD1. J gave up 6 bases and V 3 bases, and 13 bases lay outside the gene matches. Germline V gene sequence: CDR1 LGHNA, CDR2 YSLEER. This CDR3 is built from 17 residues. The DNA of the CDR3 is TGCGCCAGCAGCCAGAATCCGTGGCAGGGGGCAACCAATGAGCAGTTCTTC. Residues: CASSQNPWQGATNEQFF.

This clone appeared a few times. The V gene is TRBV5-6, the J gene TRBJ2-5, with a tentative D call TRBD1 (7 bases). The length of the CDR3 is 14 residues. Germline lookup yields CDR1 SGHDT and CDR2 YYEEEE. The germline V and J ends were trimmed by 2 bases and 5 bases, with 13 bases remaining between them. DNA for the CDR3: TGTGCCAGCAGCTTTAGGCAGGGGGGCGAGACCCAGTACTTC. This gives the protein CASSFRQGGETQYF.

The chain employs TRBV7-9 and TRBJ2-1; TRBD2 matches at 10 bases. Germline trimming cut 1 base from V and 8 bases from J; bases unmatched to any gene: 8. Germline assignment: CDR1 SEHNR and CDR2 FQNEAQ (reference sequence). CDR3 length equals 16 residues. CDR3 DNA: TGTGCCAGCAGCTTAGGAAGCGGGAGGGCTTTTGATGAGCAGTTCTTC. It is translated as CASSLGSGRAFDEQFF.

The chain joins TRBV20-1 to TRBJ2-3; D is possibly TRBD1 (5 bases). CDR1 is DFQATT and CDR2 is SNEGSKA in the germline V gene (reference sequence). This CDR3 has 11 residues. The CDR3 protein is CSHYTGYTQYF. The CDR3 DNA follows: TGCAGCCACTACACAGGCTATACGCAGTATTTT.